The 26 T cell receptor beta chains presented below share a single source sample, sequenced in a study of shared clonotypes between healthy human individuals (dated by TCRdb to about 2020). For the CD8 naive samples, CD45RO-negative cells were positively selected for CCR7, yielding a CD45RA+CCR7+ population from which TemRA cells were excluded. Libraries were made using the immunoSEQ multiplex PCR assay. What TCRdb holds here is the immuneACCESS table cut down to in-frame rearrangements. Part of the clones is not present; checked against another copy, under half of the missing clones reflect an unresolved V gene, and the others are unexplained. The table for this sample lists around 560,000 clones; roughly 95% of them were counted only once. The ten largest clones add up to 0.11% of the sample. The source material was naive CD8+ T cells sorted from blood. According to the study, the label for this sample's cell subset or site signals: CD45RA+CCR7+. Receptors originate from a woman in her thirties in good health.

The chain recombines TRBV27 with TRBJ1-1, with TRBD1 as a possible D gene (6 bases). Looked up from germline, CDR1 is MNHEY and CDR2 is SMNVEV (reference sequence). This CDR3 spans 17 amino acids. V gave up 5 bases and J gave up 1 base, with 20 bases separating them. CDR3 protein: CASSHRVRGLRNTEAFF. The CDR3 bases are TGTGCCAGCAGTCATAGGGTCAGGGGCTTAAGGAACACTGAAGCTTTCTTT.

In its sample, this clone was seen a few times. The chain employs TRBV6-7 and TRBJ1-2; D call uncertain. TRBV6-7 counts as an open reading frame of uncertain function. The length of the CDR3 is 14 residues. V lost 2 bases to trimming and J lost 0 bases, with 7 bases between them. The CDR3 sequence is CASSYLVANYGYTF. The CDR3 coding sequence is TGTGCCAGCAGTTACCTGGTAGCTAACTATGGCTACACCTTC.

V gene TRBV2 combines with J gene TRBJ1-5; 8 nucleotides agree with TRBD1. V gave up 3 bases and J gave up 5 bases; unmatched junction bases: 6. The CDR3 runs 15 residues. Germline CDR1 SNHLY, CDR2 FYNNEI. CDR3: CASSEHRGFDQPQHF. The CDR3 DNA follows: TGTGCCAGCAGTGAGCACAGGGGGTTCGATCAGCCCCAGCATTTT.

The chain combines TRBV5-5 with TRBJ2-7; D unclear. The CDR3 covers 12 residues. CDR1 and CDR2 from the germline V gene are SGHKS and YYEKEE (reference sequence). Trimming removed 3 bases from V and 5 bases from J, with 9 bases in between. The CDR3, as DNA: TGTGCCAGCAGCTCCGAGCCGGACGAGCAGTACTTC. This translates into CASSSEPDEQYF.

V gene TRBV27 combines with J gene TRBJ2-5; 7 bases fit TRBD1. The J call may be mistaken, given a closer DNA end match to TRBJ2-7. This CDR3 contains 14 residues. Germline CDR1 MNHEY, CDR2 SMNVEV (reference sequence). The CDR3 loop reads CASSLRGSGYEQYF. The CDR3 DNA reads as TGTGCCAGCAGCCTCAGGGGGTCGGGATACGAGCAGTACTTC.

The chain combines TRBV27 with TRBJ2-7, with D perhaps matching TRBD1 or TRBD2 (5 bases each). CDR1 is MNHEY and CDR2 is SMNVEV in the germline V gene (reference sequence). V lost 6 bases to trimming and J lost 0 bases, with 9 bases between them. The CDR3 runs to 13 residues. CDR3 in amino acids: CASRAGSSYEQYF. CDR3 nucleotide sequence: TGTGCCAGCAGGGCAGGGAGCTCCTACGAGCAGTACTTC.

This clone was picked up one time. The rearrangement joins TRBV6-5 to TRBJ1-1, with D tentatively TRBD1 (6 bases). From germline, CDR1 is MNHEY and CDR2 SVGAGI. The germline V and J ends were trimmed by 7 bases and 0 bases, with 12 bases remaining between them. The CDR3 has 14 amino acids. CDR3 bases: TGTGCCAGCATACCAACAGGGATGAACACTGAAGCTTTCTTT. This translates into CASIPTGMNTEAFF.

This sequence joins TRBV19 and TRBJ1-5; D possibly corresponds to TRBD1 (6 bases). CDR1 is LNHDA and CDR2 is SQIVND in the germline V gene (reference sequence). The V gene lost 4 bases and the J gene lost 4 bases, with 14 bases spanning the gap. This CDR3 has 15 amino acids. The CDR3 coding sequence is TGTGCCAGTAGTACCTCCGAGGGGGGGAATCAGCCCCAGCATTTT. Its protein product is CASSTSEGGNQPQHF.

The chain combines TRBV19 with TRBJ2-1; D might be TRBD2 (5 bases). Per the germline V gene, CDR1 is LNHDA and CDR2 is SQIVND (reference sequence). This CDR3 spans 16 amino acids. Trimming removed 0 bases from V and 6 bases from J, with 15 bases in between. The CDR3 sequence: CASSIDLYEGANEQFF. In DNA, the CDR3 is TGTGCCAGTAGTATAGATCTATATGAGGGTGCCAATGAGCAGTTCTTC.

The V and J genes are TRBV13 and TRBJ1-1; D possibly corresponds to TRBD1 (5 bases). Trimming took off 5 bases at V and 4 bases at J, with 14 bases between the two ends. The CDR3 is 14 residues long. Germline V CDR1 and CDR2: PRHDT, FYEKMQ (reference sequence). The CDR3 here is CASSPREGSTEAFF. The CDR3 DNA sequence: TGTGCCAGCAGCCCGCGGGAGGGGAGCACTGAAGCTTTCTTT.

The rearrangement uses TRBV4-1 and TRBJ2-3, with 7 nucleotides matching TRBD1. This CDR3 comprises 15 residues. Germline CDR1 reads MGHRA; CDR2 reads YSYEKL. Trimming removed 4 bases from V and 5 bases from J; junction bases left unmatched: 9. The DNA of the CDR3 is TGCGCCAGCAGCCCGGGACAGTGGGACCTAGATACGCAGTATTTT. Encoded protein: CASSPGQWDLDTQYF.

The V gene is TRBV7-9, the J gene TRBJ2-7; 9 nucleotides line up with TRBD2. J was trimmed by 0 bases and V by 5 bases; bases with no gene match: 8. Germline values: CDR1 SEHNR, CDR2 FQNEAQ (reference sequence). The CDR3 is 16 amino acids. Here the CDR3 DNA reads TGTGCCAGCAGCAACTCTAGCGGGACCCTCTCCTACGAGCAGTACTTC. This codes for CASSNSSGTLSYEQYF.

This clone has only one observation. The CDR3 DNA reads as TGCGCCAGCAGTTTGGGACTAGCTTCCGAGCAGTACTTC. This encodes CASSLGLASEQYF. V and J are TRBV10-1 and TRBJ2-7, with TRBD2 matching 9 bases. From germline, CDR1 is WNHNN and CDR2 SYGVQD (reference sequence). The length of the CDR3 is 13 residues. The V and J ends lost 5 bases and 6 bases, in that order; junction bases with no gene match: 5.

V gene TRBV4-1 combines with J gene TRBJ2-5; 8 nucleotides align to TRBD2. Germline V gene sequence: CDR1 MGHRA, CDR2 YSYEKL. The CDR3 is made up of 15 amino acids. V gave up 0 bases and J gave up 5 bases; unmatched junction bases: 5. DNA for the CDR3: TGCGCCAGCAGCCAAGACAACCGGGAGGGGGAGACCCAGTACTTC. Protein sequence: CASSQDNREGETQYF.

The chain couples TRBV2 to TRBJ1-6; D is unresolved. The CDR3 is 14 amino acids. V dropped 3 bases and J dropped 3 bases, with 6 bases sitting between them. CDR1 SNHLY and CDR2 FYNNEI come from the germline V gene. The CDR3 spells CASSEDHYNSPLHF. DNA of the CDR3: TGTGCCAGCAGTGAGGATCACTATAATTCACCCCTCCACTTT.

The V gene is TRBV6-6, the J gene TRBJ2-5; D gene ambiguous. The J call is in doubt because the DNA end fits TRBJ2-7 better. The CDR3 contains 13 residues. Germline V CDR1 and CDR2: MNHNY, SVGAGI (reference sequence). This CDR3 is CASSFTDQYEQYF. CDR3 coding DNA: TGTGCCAGCAGTTTCACAGACCAGTACGAGCAGTACTTC.

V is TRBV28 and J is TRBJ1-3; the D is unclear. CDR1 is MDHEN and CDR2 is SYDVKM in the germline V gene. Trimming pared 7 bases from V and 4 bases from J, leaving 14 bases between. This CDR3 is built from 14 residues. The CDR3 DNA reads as TGTGCCAGCACCGGCCCTGGGTTGGGAAACACCATATATTTT. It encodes CASTGPGLGNTIYF.

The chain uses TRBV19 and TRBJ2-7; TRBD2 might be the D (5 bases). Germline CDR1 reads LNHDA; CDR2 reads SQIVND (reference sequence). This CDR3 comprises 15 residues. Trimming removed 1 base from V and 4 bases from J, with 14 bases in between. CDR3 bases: TGTGCCAGTAGTATAGTCATTGGAGGACTTTACGAGCAGTACTTC. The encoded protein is CASSIVIGGLYEQYF.

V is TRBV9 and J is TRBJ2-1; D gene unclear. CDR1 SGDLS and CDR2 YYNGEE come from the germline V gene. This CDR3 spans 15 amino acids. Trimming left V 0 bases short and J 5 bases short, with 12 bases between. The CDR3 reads CASSVVPIGHNEQFF. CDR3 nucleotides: TGTGCCAGCAGCGTAGTGCCTATAGGCCACAATGAGCAGTTCTTC. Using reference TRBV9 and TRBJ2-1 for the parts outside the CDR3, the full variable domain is DSGVTQTPKHLITATGQRVTLRCSPRSGDLSVYWYQQSLDQGLQFLIQYYNGEERAKGNILERFSAQQFPDLHSELNLSSLELGDSALYFCASSVVPIGHNEQFFGPGTRLTVL.

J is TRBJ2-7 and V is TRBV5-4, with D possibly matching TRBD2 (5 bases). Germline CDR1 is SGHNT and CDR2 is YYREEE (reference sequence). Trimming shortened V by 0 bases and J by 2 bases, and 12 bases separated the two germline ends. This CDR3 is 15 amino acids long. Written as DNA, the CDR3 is TGTGCCAGCAGCTTGGGATTAGCGAGTACCTACGAGCAGTACTTC. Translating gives CASSLGLASTYEQYF.

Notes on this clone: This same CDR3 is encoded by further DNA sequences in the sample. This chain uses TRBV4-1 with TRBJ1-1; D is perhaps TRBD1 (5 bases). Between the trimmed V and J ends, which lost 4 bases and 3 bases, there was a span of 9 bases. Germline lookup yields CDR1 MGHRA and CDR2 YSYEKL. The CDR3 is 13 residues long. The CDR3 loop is CASSLTGDTEAFF. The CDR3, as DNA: TGCGCCAGCAGCCTGACGGGGGACACTGAAGCTTTCTTT.

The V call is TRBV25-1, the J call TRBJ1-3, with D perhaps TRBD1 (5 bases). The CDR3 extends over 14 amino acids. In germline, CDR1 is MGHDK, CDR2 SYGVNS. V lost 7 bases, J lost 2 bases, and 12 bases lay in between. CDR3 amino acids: CASTRPGAGNTIYF. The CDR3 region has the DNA TGTGCCAGCACCCGACCGGGGGCTGGAAACACCATATATTTT.

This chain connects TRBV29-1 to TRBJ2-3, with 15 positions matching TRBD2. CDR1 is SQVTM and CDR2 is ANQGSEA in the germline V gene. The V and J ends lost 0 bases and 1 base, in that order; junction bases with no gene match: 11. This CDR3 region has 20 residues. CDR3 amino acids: CSVEDPARTSGRAGTDTQYF. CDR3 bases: TGCAGCGTTGAAGATCCCGCCCGGACTAGCGGGAGGGCAGGCACAGATACGCAGTATTTT.

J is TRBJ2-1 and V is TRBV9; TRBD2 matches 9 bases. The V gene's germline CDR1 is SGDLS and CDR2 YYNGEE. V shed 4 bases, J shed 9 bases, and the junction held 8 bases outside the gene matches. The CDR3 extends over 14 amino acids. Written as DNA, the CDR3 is TGTGCCAGCAGCCCGGGACTAGCAGGAGGTGAGCAGTTCTTC. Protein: CASSPGLAGGEQFF.

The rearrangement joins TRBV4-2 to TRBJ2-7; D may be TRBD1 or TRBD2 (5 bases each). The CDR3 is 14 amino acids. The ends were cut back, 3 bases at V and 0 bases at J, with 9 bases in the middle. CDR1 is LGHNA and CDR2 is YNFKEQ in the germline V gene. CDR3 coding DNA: TGTGCCAGCAGCCAGGCTGGGGGCTCCTACGAGCAGTACTTC. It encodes CASSQAGGSYEQYF.

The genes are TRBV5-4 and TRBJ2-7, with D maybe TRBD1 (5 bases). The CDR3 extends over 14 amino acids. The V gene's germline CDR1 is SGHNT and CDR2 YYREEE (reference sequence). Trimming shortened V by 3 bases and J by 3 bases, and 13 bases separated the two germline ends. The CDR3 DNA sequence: TGTGCCAGCAGCTCTAGGACAAAACACTACGAGCAGTACTTC. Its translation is CASSSRTKHYEQYF.